These T cell receptor beta chains were read from a single sample in a study of vaccination and CD4 T cells after COVID-19. These TCRs' antigens remain unknown. Each CDR3 protein gets one entry after TCRdb re-called the PCR reads with MiXCR. There are more than 12,000 distinct CDR3 sequences in the sample; approximately 55% occur only once, and 3.5% to 4.5% lies in the top ten. The source was CD4+ T cells from blood, cultured in vitro, collected before SARS-CoV-2 vaccination. All receptors come from a human donor who had recovered from COVID-19. CDR3s include the opening cysteine and the closing phenylalanine or tryptophan. Each record gives: J gene, clone size, D gene, V gene, CDR3 DNA, CDR3 protein. D genes are given only for firm matches. Only some rows state a clone size, as once, few, many or a class for expanded clones.

j_call: TRBJ1-6; clone_size: -; d_call: -; v_call: TRBV20-1; cdr3_nt: TGCAGTGCCGCAAATACGTATAATTCACCCCTCCACTTT; cdr3_aa: CSAANTYNSPLHF
j_call: TRBJ1-1; clone_size: -; d_call: -; v_call: TRBV5-1; cdr3_nt: TGCGCCAGCAGCTTGAAAATGAACACTGAAGCTTTCTTT; cdr3_aa: CASSLKMNTEAFF
j_call: TRBJ1-5; clone_size: -; d_call: -; v_call: TRBV7-2; cdr3_nt: TGTGCCAGCAGCTCCACTCCGGGCCGTCAGCCCCAGCATTTT; cdr3_aa: CASSSTPGRQPQHF
j_call: TRBJ2-2; clone_size: -; d_call: -; v_call: TRBV7-2; cdr3_nt: TGTGCCAGCAGCGGACTCACGAGGTTCTCCGGGGAGCTGTTTTTT; cdr3_aa: CASSGLTRFSGELFF
j_call: TRBJ1-1; clone_size: -; d_call: -; v_call: TRBV11-2; cdr3_nt: TGTGCCAGCAGCCCTCACATGGGACGGACAAACACTGAAGCTTTCTTT; cdr3_aa: CASSPHMGRTNTEAFF
j_call: TRBJ1-5; clone_size: -; d_call: -; v_call: TRBV20-1; cdr3_nt: TGCAGTGCTCCCACCTCTTGGAATCAGCCCCAGCATTTT; cdr3_aa: CSAPTSWNQPQHF
j_call: TRBJ2-3; clone_size: -; d_call: TRBD1; v_call: TRBV28; cdr3_nt: TGTGCCAGCAGTTTCAGCCAGGGGGTTGGAGATACGCAGTATTTT; cdr3_aa: CASSFSQGVGDTQYF
j_call: TRBJ1-5; clone_size: few; d_call: TRBD1; v_call: TRBV27; cdr3_nt: TGTGCCAGCAGCTGGGACAGACATCAGCCCCAGCATTTT; cdr3_aa: CASSWDRHQPQHF
j_call: TRBJ2-2; clone_size: -; d_call: TRBD2; v_call: TRBV19; cdr3_nt: TGTGCCAGTAGTTTCCTAGCGGGGAGTTCGAACACCGGGGAGCTGTTTTTT; cdr3_aa: CASSFLAGSSNTGELFF
j_call: TRBJ1-1; clone_size: -; d_call: -; v_call: TRBV28; cdr3_nt: TGTGCCAGTAGTAGGGGGGTAAACACTGAAGCTTTCTTT; cdr3_aa: CASSRGVNTEAFF
j_call: TRBJ1-1; clone_size: -; d_call: TRBD1; v_call: TRBV12-5; cdr3_nt: TGTGCTAGTGGTTTCCCTAAGACGTCCGACAGGGACGAAGAAGCTTTCTTT; cdr3_aa: CASGFPKTSDRDEEAFF
j_call: TRBJ2-3; clone_size: -; d_call: -; v_call: TRBV19; cdr3_nt: TGTGCCAGTAAGGTAGTGGGAGGGGGAGCAGATACGCAGTATTTT; cdr3_aa: CASKVVGGGADTQYF
j_call: TRBJ1-1; clone_size: -; d_call: -; v_call: TRBV30; cdr3_nt: TGTGCCAGGGGGGATACAGTTCCTGGGACTGAAGCTTTCTTT; cdr3_aa: CARGDTVPGTEAFF
j_call: TRBJ1-5; clone_size: -; d_call: -; v_call: TRBV7-2; cdr3_nt: TGTGCCAGCAGCCCCCGCCTAAATCAGCCCCAGCATTTT; cdr3_aa: CASSPRLNQPQHF
j_call: TRBJ2-1; clone_size: few; d_call: -; v_call: TRBV15; cdr3_nt: TGTGCCACCAGCAGAGATCAGGGTTCTGAGCAGTTCTTC; cdr3_aa: CATSRDQGSEQFF
j_call: TRBJ1-2; clone_size: few; d_call: -; v_call: TRBV7-6; cdr3_nt: TGTGCCAGCAGCGTCGATCCTAACTATGGCTACACCTTC; cdr3_aa: CASSVDPNYGYTF
j_call: TRBJ1-2; clone_size: once; d_call: TRBD1; v_call: TRBV19; cdr3_nt: TGTGCCAGCCTCTTTGGATCTGAACAGGGGGCAAGGGGCTACACCTTC; cdr3_aa: CASLFGSEQGARGYTF
j_call: TRBJ2-7; clone_size: -; d_call: -; v_call: TRBV2; cdr3_nt: TGTGCCAGCAGAGATATTAGAGGTCACGAGCAGTACTTC; cdr3_aa: CASRDIRGHEQYF
j_call: TRBJ1-1; clone_size: -; d_call: -; v_call: TRBV7-9; cdr3_nt: TGCGCCAGCTTTGACGCCGGCCGGGCTTTCTTT; cdr3_aa: CASFDAGRAFF
j_call: TRBJ2-2; clone_size: -; d_call: -; v_call: TRBV6-2/TRBV6-3; cdr3_nt: TGTGCCAGCAGTCGGATTGAGACAGCCCCGGCCGGGGAGCTGTTTTTT; cdr3_aa: CASSRIETAPAGELFF
j_call: TRBJ2-1; clone_size: -; d_call: TRBD2; v_call: TRBV7-2; cdr3_nt: TGTGCCAGCAGCTTAGCGAGCGGGGGGTCCTACAATGAGCAGTTCTTC; cdr3_aa: CASSLASGGSYNEQFF
j_call: TRBJ1-2; clone_size: -; d_call: -; v_call: TRBV20-1; cdr3_nt: TGCAGTGCTAGAGATGCGGAAGGCTATGGCTACACCTTC; cdr3_aa: CSARDAEGYGYTF
j_call: TRBJ1-5; clone_size: large; d_call: -; v_call: TRBV30; cdr3_nt: TGTGCCTGGAGTGTACAGGGCAATCAGCCCCAGCATTTT; cdr3_aa: CAWSVQGNQPQHF
j_call: TRBJ1-1; clone_size: once; d_call: -; v_call: TRBV19; cdr3_nt: TGTGCCAGTAGTAAGTTGAAGGTGAACACTGAAGCTTTCTTT; cdr3_aa: CASSKLKVNTEAFF
j_call: TRBJ2-1; clone_size: -; d_call: -; v_call: TRBV7-2; cdr3_nt: TGTGCCAGCAGCCCTTTTGGGGCTATGGGGGGTGAGCAGTTCTTC; cdr3_aa: CASSPFGAMGGEQFF
j_call: TRBJ2-1; clone_size: once; d_call: TRBD1; v_call: TRBV20-1; cdr3_nt: TGCAGTGCTAGACGGCAGGGGGACAATGAGCAGTTCTTC; cdr3_aa: CSARRQGDNEQFF
j_call: TRBJ1-1; clone_size: -; d_call: -; v_call: TRBV12-3/TRBV12-4; cdr3_nt: TGTGCCAGCAGTCTGAGGGGCGAAGCTTTCTTT; cdr3_aa: CASSLRGEAFF
j_call: TRBJ2-2; clone_size: few; d_call: TRBD1; v_call: TRBV20-1; cdr3_nt: TGCAGTGCTAGAGGCAAAACGGCAGGGGGCACCGGGGAGCTGTTTTTT; cdr3_aa: CSARGKTAGGTGELFF
j_call: TRBJ1-2; clone_size: -; d_call: -; v_call: TRBV27; cdr3_nt: TGTGCCAGCAGTTTACGGGCCGGCCATGGCTACACCTTC; cdr3_aa: CASSLRAGHGYTF
j_call: TRBJ2-3; clone_size: -; d_call: -; v_call: TRBV7-8; cdr3_nt: TGTGCCAGCAGCTTAGGGGGCAGGGGAGGCTCAGATACGCAGTATTTT; cdr3_aa: CASSLGGRGGSDTQYF
j_call: TRBJ1-1; clone_size: few; d_call: -; v_call: TRBV20-1; cdr3_nt: TGCAGTGCTCAGGTAGATCGGAACACTGAAGCTTTCTTT; cdr3_aa: CSAQVDRNTEAFF
j_call: TRBJ2-1; clone_size: -; d_call: TRBD2; v_call: TRBV20-1; cdr3_nt: TGCAGCGCTGACTTAGGACTAGCAATCCATGAGCAGTTCTTC; cdr3_aa: CSADLGLAIHEQFF
j_call: TRBJ1-2; clone_size: few; d_call: -; v_call: TRBV6-5; cdr3_nt: TGTGCCAGCAGTTTCCGGGGACGGAACTATGGCTACACCTTC; cdr3_aa: CASSFRGRNYGYTF
j_call: TRBJ1-1; clone_size: -; d_call: -; v_call: TRBV6-1; cdr3_nt: -; cdr3_aa: CASILDRGTEAFF
j_call: TRBJ2-2; clone_size: -; d_call: -; v_call: TRBV20-1; cdr3_nt: TGCAGTGCTAGAGGACAGCCCGCGAACACCGGGGAGCTGTTTTTT; cdr3_aa: CSARGQPANTGELFF
j_call: TRBJ1-2; clone_size: -; d_call: -; v_call: TRBV7-2; cdr3_nt: TGTGCCAGCAGCGCAATAAGGCCCGGCCAGGGCAAACGCGGCTACACCTTC; cdr3_aa: CASSAIRPGQGKRGYTF
j_call: TRBJ2-7; clone_size: few; d_call: -; v_call: TRBV7-2; cdr3_nt: TGTGCCAGCAGCTTAAGCAGGGGAGGCTACGAGCAGTACTTC; cdr3_aa: CASSLSRGGYEQYF
j_call: TRBJ2-5; clone_size: few; d_call: -; v_call: TRBV6-1; cdr3_nt: TGTGCCAGCACAACTGTTGGACAGACGGGGGTACAGACCCAGTACTTC; cdr3_aa: CASTTVGQTGVQTQYF
j_call: TRBJ1-5; clone_size: -; d_call: -; v_call: TRBV12-3/TRBV12-4; cdr3_nt: TGTGCCAGCAGCCCCAGGGGAGGTCAGCCCCAGCATTTT; cdr3_aa: CASSPRGGQPQHF
j_call: TRBJ2-3; clone_size: once; d_call: TRBD1; v_call: TRBV11-1; cdr3_nt: TGTGCCAGCAGCTCCTGGACAGGGATAAGCACAGATACGCAGTATTTT; cdr3_aa: CASSSWTGISTDTQYF
j_call: TRBJ1-5; clone_size: -; d_call: -; v_call: TRBV7-9; cdr3_nt: TGTGCCAACAGCTCGTACGGGGGCCCCAATCAGCCCCAGCATTTT; cdr3_aa: CANSSYGGPNQPQHF
j_call: TRBJ2-7; clone_size: -; d_call: TRBD1; v_call: TRBV6-2/TRBV6-3; cdr3_nt: TGTGCCAGCAGTTGGACAGGGCGGTTCCCTCCCTACGAGCAGTACTTC; cdr3_aa: CASSWTGRFPPYEQYF